This paragraph reports one T cell receptor beta chain. Antigen: not known. This sample is part of a study of early T cells in non-severe SARS-CoV-2 infection. Study context: Sequencing of bulk RNA from unsorted whole blood was done, without chain pairing. Study-wide results and caveats: Private and CD4 specificities were missed by VDJdb matching, skewed to anti-spike CD8.

CDR1 and CDR2 from the germline V gene are SGHDT and YYEEEE. V lost 4 bases to trimming and J lost 2 bases; unmatched junction nucleotides: 4. The CDR3 contains 14 residues. Individual cDNA molecules received unique molecular identifiers. TCRdb re-analysed the 5' RACE reads in MiXCR, keeping a single row per CDR3 protein. The sample consists of 64,000 or so distinct CDR3 sequences, around 14% of them appearing once. The source of this sequence is an adult who was a healthcare worker with PCR-confirmed SARS-CoV-2 infection or an uninfected control (not recorded which). The sequencing input was whole blood. The chain links TRBV5-6 to TRBJ1-2, with TRBD1 matching over 8 bases. The CDR3 DNA reads as TGTGCCAGCAGCCTGGACAGGGAGAACTATGGCTACACCTTC. Protein sequence: CASSLDRENYGYTF.